This TCR beta chain stems from a study of metastatic and nonmetastatic thyroid tumors. Study-wide context: Malignant thyroid and benign thyroid patients provided blood and tumor or nodule tissue whose repertoires were compared. Study-wide findings and caveats: Reportedly, malignant thyroid tumors had significantly higher TCR beta diversity than benign nodules, in blood and tumor.

Each patient came to thyroid surgery without any prior treatment (of any kind). As regards this clone: Antigen unknown. A junction boundary mismatches the germline segment, possibly from a read error. This same CDR3 is encoded by further DNA sequences in the sample.

Original processing notes: For papillary thyroid cancer, a distant-metastasis classifier was constructed from CDR3 differences observed across clinicopathological groups. TCRdb reprocessed the PCR reads via MiXCR. The authors' filters were not applied to this entry. The sample contains 65,000 to 70,000 clones, 14% of which appear only once. Germline loops: CDR1 DFQATT, CDR2 SNEGSKA (reference sequence). The length of the CDR3 is 13 residues. The chain is built from TRBV20-1 and TRBJ2-7, with 7 bases identical to TRBD2. The sequence was obtained from a male donor with papillary thyroid cancer or a benign thyroid nodule (not recorded which). Some clones in this sample may be carry-over from other donors' samples. Source material: blood. In nucleotides, the CDR3 is TGTAGTGCGGGCGGGAGTGGAATGGGCGAGCAATACTTC. It encodes CSAGGSGMGEQYF.